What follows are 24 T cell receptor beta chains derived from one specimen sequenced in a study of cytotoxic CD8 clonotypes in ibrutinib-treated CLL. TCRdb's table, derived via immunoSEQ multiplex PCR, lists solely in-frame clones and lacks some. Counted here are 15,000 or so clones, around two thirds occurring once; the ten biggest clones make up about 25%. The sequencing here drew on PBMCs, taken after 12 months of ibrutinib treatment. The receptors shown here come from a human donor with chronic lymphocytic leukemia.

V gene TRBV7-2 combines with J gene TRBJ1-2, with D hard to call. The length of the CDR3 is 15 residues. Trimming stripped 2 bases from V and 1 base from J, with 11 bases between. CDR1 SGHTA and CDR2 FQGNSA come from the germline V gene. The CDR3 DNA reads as TGTGCCAGCAGCTTACTGGAGAGTCATAACTATGGCTACACCTTC. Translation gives CASSLLESHNYGYTF. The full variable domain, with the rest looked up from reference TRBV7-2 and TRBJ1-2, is GAGVSQSPSNKVTEKGKDVELRCDPISGHTALYWYRQSLGQGLEFLIYFQGNSAPDKSGLPSDRFSAERTGGSVSTLTIQRTQQEDSAVYLCASSLLESHNYGYTFGSGTRLTVV.

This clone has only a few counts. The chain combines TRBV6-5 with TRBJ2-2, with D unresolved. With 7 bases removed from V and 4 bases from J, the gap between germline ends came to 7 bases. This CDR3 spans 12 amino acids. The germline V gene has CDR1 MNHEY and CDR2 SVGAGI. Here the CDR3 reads CASMVSTGELFF. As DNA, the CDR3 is TGTGCCAGCATGGTGTCCACCGGGGAGCTGTTTTTT.

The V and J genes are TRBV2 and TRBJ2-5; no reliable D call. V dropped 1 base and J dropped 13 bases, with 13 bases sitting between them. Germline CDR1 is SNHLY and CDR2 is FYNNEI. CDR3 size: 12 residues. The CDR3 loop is CASSEGSWPRYF. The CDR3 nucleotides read TGTGCCAGCAGTGAAGGGTCGTGGCCCCGGTACTTC.

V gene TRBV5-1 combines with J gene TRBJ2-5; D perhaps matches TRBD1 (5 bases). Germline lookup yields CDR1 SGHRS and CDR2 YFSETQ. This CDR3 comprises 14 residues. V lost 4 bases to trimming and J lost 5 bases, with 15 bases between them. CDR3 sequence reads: CASSGPNKGETQYF. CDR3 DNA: TGCGCCAGCAGCGGCCCCAATAAGGGGGAGACCCAGTACTTC.

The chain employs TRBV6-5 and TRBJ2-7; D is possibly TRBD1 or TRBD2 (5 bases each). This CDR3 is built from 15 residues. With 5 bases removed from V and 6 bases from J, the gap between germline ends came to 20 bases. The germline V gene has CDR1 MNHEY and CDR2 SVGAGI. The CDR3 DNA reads TGTGCCAGCAGTCCCGCCGGGGCGTCGGTAACCGAGCAGTACTTC. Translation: CASSPAGASVTEQYF.

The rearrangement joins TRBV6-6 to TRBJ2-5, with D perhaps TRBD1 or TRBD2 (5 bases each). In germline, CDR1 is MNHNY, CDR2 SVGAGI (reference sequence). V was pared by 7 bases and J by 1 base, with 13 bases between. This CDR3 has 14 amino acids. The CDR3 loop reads CASNTPGSQETQYF. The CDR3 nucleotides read TGTGCCAGCAACACACCAGGGAGCCAAGAGACCCAGTACTTC.

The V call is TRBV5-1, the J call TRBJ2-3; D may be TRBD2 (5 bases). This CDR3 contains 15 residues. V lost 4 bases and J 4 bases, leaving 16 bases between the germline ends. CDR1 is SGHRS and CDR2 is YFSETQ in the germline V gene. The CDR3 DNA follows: TGCGCCAGCAGCACGTGGGGAGCCCAGTCAGATACGCAGTATTTT. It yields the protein CASSTWGAQSDTQYF.

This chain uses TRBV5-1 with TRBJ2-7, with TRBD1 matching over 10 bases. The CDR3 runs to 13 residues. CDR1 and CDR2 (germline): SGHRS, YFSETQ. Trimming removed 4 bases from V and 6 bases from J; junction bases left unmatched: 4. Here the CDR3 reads CASSLTGGAEQYF. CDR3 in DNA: TGCGCCAGCAGCCTGACAGGGGGCGCCGAGCAGTACTTC.

CDR3 in DNA: TGTGCCAGCAGTTTAATATCCGGGGATTACGAGCAGTACTTC. Its translation is CASSLISGDYEQYF. The chain is built from TRBV28 and TRBJ2-7, with a tentative D call TRBD2 (5 bases). This CDR3 has 14 residues. Germline CDR1 is MDHEN and CDR2 is SYDVKM. V lost 2 bases to trimming and J lost 4 bases, with 12 bases between them. Full variable domain (rest looked up from reference TRBV28 and TRBJ2-7): DVKVTQSSRYLVKRTGEKVFLECVQDMDHENMFWYRQDPGLGLRLIYFSYDVKMKEKGDIPEGYSVSREKKERFSLILESASTNQTSMYLCASSLISGDYEQYFGPGTRLTVT.

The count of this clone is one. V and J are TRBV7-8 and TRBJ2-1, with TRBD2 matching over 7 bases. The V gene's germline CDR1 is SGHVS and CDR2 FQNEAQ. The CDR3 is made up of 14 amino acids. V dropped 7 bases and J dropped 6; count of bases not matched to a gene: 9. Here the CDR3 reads CASMEGRASNEQFF. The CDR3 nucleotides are TGTGCCAGCATGGAGGGGAGGGCGAGCAATGAGCAGTTCTTC.

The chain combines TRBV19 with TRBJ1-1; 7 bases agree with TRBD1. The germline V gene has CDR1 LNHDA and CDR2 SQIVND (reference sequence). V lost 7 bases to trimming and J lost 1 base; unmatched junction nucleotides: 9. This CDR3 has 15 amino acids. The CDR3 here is CASNQGGGKNTEAFF. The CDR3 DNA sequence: TGTGCCAGTAACCAGGGAGGGGGCAAGAACACTGAAGCTTTCTTT.

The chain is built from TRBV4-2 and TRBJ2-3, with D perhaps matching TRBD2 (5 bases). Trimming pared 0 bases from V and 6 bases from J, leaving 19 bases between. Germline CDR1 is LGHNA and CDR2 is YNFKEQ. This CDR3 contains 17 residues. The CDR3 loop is CASSQDSPGSLSDTQYF. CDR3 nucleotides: TGTGCCAGCAGCCAAGATAGCCCGGGGAGTTTGTCGGATACGCAGTATTTT.

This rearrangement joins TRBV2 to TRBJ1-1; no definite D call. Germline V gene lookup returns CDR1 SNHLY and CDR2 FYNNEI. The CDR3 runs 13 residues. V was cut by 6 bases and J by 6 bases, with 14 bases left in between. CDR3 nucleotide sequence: TGTGCCAGCAGAAAGCAAGGCGGCGCTGAAGCTTTCTTT. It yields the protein CASRKQGGAEAFF.

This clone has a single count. The CDR3 region is CASSSLAGVRSSYNEQFF. The CDR3, as DNA: TGTGCCAGCAGTTCCCTAGCGGGAGTTCGGAGCTCCTACAATGAGCAGTTCTTC. The V gene is TRBV27, the J gene TRBJ2-1; 10 positions match TRBD2. J lost 0 bases, V lost 4 bases, and 9 bases had no gene match. This CDR3 is 18 amino acids long. The germline V gene has CDR1 MNHEY and CDR2 SMNVEV (reference sequence).

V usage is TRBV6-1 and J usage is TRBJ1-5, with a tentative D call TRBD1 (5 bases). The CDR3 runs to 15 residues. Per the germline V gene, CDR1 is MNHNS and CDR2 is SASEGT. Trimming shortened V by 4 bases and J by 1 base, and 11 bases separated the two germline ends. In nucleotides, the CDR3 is TGTGCCAGCAGTGTTCGACAGCCCAGCAATCAGCCCCAGCATTTT. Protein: CASSVRQPSNQPQHF.

The CDR3 spells CASSPERSSGNTIYF. DNA of the CDR3: TGTGCCAGCTCACCAGAGAGGAGCTCTGGAAACACCATATATTTT. The rearrangement uses TRBV18 and TRBJ1-3; D gene unclear. CDR1 KGHSH and CDR2 LQKENI come from the germline V gene. The CDR3 spans 15 residues. V was trimmed by 2 bases and J by 0 bases, leaving 8 bases between them.

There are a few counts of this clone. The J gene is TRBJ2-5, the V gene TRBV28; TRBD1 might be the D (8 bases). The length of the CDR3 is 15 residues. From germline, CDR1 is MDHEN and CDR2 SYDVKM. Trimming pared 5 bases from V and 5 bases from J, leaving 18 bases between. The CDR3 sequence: CASSIRQQGGETQYF. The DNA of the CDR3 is TGTGCCAGCAGTATTCGTCAACAGGGGGGGGAGACCCAGTACTTC.

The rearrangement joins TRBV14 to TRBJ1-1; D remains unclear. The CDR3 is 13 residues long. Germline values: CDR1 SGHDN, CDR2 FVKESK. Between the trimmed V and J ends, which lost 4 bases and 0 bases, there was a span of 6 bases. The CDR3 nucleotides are TGTGCCAGCAGCCCCTCCATGAACACTGAAGCTTTCTTT. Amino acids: CASSPSMNTEAFF.

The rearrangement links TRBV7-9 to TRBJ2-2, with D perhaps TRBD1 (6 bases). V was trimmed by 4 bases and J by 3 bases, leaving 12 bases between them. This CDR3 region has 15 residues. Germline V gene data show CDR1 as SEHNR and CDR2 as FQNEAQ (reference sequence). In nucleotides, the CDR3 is TGTGCCAGCAGCTCAGGATCAGGGGACACCGGGGAGCTGTTTTTT. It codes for CASSSGSGDTGELFF. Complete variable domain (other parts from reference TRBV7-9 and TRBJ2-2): DTGVSQNPRHKITKRGQNVTFRCDPISEHNRLYWYRQTLGQGPEFLTYFQNEAQLEKSRLLSDRFSAERPKGSFSTLEIQRTEQGDSAMYLCASSSGSGDTGELFFGEGSRLTVL.

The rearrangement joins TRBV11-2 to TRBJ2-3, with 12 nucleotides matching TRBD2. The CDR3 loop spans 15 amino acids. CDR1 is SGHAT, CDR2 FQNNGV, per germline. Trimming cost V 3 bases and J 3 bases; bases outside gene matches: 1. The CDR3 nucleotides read TGTGCCAGCAGCTTCGGGACTAGCGGGACAGATACGCAGTATTTT. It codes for CASSFGTSGTDTQYF.

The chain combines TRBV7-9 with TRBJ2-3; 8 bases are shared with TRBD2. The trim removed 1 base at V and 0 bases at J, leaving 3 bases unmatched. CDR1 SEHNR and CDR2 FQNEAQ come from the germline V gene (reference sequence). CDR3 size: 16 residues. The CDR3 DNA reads TGTGCCAGCAGCTTAGAAAGCGGGGGTAGCACAGATACGCAGTATTTT. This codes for CASSLESGGSTDTQYF.

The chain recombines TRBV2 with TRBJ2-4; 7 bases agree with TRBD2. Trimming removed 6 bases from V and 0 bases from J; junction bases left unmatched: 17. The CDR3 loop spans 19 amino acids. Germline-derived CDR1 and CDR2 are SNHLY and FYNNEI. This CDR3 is CASSPPRGGGGKAKNIQYF. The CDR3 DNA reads TGTGCCAGCAGCCCGCCTCGGGGTGGGGGGGGAAAAGCCAAAAACATTCAGTACTTC.

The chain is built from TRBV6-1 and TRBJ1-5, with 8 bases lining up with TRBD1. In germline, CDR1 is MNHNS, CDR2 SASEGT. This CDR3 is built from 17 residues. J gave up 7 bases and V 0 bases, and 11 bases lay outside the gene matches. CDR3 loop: CASSEAGGTGVDQPQHF. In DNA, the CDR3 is TGTGCCAGCAGTGAAGCCGGGGGGACAGGAGTAGACCAGCCCCAGCATTTT.

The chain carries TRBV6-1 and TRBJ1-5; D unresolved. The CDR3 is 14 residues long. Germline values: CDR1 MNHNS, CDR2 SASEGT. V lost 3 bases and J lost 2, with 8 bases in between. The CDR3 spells CASSEVGGNQPQHF. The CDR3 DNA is TGTGCCAGCAGTGAGGTTGGGGGCAATCAGCCCCAGCATTTT.